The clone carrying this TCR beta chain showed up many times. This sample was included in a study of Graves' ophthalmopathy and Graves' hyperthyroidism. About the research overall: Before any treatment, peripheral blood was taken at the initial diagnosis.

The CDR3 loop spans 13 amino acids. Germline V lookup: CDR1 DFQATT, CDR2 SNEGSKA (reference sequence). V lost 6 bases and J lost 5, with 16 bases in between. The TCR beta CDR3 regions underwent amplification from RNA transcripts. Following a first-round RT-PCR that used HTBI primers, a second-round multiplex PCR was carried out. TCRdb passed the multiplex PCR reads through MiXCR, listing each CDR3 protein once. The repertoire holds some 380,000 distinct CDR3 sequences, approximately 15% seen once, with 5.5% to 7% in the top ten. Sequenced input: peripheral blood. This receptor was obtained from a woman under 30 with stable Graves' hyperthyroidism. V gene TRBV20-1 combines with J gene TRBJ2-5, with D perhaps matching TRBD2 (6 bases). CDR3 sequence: CSAPVLAGETQYF. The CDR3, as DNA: TGCAGTGCCCCCGTATTGGCGGGGGAGACCCAGTACTTC.